The TCR beta chain described here comes from a study of blood T cells in healthy people across ages. General study findings and limits: Reliance upon unsorted PBMCs precluded definitive naive versus antigen-experienced comparison.

The authors ran a second PCR of about 7 to 11 cycles using a sample-barcoded 5' primer and a J-beta primer mix. MiXCR, run by TCRdb on the 5' RACE reads, gives a single entry per CDR3 protein. The table includes about 1.4 million distinct CDR3 sequences, 45% to 70% detected once. V was cut by 2 bases and J by 3 bases, with 10 bases left in between. This CDR3 region has 14 residues. Germline values: CDR1 MGHRA, CDR2 YSYEKL. Investigators took 9.5 to 10 milliliters of peripheral blood from every donor. Per sample, a minimum of 6.5 million PBMCs were isolated. Note on this clonotype: Antigen unknown.

The sequencing input was blood. The TCR originated in a young man in good health. The chain combines TRBV4-1 with TRBJ1-1; TRBD1 is a possible D gene (6 bases). DNA of the CDR3: TGCGCCAGCAGCCAAACAGGGTTGCACACTGAAGCTTTCTTT. Amino acids: CASSQTGLHTEAFF.